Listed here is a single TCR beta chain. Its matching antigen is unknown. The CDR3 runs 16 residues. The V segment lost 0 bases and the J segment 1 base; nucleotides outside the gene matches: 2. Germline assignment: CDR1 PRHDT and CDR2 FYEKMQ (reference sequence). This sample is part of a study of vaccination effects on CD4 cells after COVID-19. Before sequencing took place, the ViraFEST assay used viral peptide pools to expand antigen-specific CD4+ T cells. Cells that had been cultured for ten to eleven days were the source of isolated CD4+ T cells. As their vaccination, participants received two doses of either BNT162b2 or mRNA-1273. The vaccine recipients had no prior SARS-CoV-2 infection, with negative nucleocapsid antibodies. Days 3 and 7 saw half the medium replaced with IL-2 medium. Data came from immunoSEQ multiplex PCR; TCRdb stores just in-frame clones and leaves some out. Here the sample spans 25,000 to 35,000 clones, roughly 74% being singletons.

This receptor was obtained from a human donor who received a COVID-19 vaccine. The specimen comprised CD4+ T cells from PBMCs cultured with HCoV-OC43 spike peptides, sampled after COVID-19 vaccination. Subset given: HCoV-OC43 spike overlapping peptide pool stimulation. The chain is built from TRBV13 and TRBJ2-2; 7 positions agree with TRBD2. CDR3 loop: CASSLGLAVNTGELFF. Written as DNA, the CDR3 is TGTGCCAGCAGCTTAGGGCTAGCGGTGAACACCGGGGAGCTGTTTTTT.